This is a list of T cell receptor beta chains from one sample in a study of post-analysis software for immune sequencing data. From the PCR reads, TCRdb called clonotypes with MiXCR, one entry per CDR3 protein. The sample yields about 400,000 distinct CDR3 sequences, less than 40% seen once. The specimen was blood. The receptors were sampled from a girl under 18 with multiple sclerosis. CDR3s leave out the opening cysteine and the closing phenylalanine or tryptophan. A D gene is named only where the DNA matches it firmly.

13	TRBV12-3/TRBV12-4	TRBJ1-4	TRBD1	PSRPRGQINEKLF
14	TRBV6-5	TRBJ2-5	NA	ASSYGGLLYQETQY
11	TRBV10-3	TRBJ2-3	NA	ARPASPTDTQY
13	TRBV12-3/TRBV12-4	TRBJ2-3	TRBD2	ACSQRGLALDTQY
14	TRBV7-6	TRBJ2-2	NA	ASSYTGHTNTGELF
11	TRBV20-1	TRBJ2-3	TRBD1	SASGGRTDTQY
13	TRBV20-1	TRBJ2-4	NA	SARDPALAKNIQY
11	TRBV12-3/TRBV12-4	TRBJ1-1	NA	ASRGTANTEAF
11	TRBV7-2	TRBJ2-7	NA	ASSPNLSYEQY
14	TRBV4-1	TRBJ2-3	TRBD2	ASSYGLAGITDTQY
12	TRBV4-1	TRBJ1-5	NA	ASSQEPGAQPQH
13	TRBV27	TRBJ2-7	TRBD1	ASPSSRDRSYEQY